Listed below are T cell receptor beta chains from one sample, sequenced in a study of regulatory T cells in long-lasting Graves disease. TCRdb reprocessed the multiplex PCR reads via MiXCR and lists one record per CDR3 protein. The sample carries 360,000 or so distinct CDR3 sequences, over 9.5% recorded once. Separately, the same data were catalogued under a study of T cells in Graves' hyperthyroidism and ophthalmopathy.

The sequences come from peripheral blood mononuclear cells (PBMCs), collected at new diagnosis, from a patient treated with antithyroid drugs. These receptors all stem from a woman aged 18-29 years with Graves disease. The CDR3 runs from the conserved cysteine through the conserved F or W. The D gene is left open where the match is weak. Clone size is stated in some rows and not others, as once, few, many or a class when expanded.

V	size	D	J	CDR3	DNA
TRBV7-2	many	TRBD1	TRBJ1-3	CASSQGTGSTTGNTIYF	TGTGCCAGCAGCCAAGGGACAGGGTCGACTACTGGAAACACCATATATTTT
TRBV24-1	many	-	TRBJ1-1	CATSDSRDAAWAFF	TGTGCCACCAGTGACTCCCGGGACGCCGCCTGGGCTTTCTTT
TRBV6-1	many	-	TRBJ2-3	CASQLDLTALPSTDTQYF	TGTGCCAGCCAACTCGACCTGACAGCACTCCCGAGCACAGATACGCAGTATTTT
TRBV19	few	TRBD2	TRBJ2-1	CASSSPTSGRRWNEQFF	TGTGCCAGTAGTTCCCCTACTAGCGGGAGAAGATGGAATGAGCAGTTCTTC
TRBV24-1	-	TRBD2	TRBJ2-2	CATQRETGELFF	TGTGCCACCCAGCGGGAGACCGGGGAGCTGTTTTTT
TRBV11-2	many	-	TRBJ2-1	CASSSSGAGRNEQFF	TGTGCCAGCAGTTCGTCCGGGGCGGGTAGGAATGAGCAGTTCTTC
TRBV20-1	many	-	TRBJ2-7	CSARALGHLRTYEQYF	TGCAGTGCTAGAGCCCTGGGACATCTAAGGACCTACGAGCAGTACTTC
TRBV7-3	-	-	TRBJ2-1	CASSLYTGARYNEQFF	TGTGCCAGCAGCTTGTATACGGGAGCAAGGTACAATGAGCAGTTCTTC
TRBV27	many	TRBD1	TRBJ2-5	CASSEQGWKTQYF	TGTGCCAGCAGCGAACAGGGGTGGAAGACCCAGTACTTC
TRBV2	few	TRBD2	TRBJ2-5	CASRPGTSGGTETQYF	TGTGCCAGCAGACCTGGGACTAGCGGGGGGACAGAGACCCAGTACTTC
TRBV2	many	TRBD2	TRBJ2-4	CASKGTSGGVAKNIQYF	TGTGCCAGCAAGGGGACTAGCGGGGGGGTAGCCAAAAACATTCAGTACTTC
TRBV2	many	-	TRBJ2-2	CASSWLRGTGELFF	TGTGCCAGCAGTTGGCTGCGAGGCACCGGGGAGCTGTTTTTT
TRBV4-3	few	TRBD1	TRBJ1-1	CASSQGTGGRGEAFF	TGCGCCAGCAGCCAAGGGACAGGGGGCCGAGGTGAAGCTTTCTTT
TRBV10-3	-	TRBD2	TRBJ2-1	CAISPHNGAGGIEQFF	TGTGCCATCAGTCCCCATAACGGGGCGGGGGGGATCGAGCAGTTCTTC
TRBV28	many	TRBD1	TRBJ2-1	CASSYDRGRGFF	TGTGCCAGCAGTTATGACAGGGGCAGGGGGTTCTTC
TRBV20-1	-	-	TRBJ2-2	CSAKRGVLSGELFF	TGCAGTGCTAAGCGCGGGGTCCTCTCCGGGGAGCTGTTTTTT
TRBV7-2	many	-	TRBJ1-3	CASSTQTAYSGNTIYF	TGTGCCAGCAGCACTCAGACAGCGTACTCTGGAAACACCATATATTTT
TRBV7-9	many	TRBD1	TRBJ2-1	CASGPGTGVINEQFF	TGTGCCAGCGGCCCCGGGACAGGGGTGATCAATGAGCAGTTCTTC
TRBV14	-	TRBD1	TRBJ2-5	CASSHSGQLGETQYF	TGTGCCAGCAGCCATTCGGGACAGTTAGGAGAGACCCAGTACTTC
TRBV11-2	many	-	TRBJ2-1	CASSPQLTSYNEQFF	TGTGCCAGCAGCCCACAACTCACCTCCTACAATGAGCAGTTCTTC
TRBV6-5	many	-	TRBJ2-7	CASSYQRDGFREQYF	TGTGCCAGCAGTTACCAAAGGGACGGCTTCCGCGAGCAGTACTTC
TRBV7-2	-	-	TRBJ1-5	CASAVGRNQPQHF	TGTGCCAGCGCCGTGGGCCGCAATCAGCCCCAGCATTTT
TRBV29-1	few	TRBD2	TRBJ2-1	CSVDGTSGRSYNEQFF	TGCAGCGTCGACGGGACTAGCGGGAGATCCTACAATGAGCAGTTCTTC
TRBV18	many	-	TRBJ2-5	CASSRNPWETQYF	TGTGCCAGCTCTAGGAATCCGTGGGAGACCCAGTACTTC
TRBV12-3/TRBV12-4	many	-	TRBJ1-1	CASSLGQSNTEAFF	TGTGCCAGCAGCTTGGGACAATCGAACACTGAAGCTTTCTTT
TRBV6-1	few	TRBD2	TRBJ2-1	CASSPPGGHINEQFF	TGTGCCAGCAGCCCCCCGGGGGGGCATATTAATGAGCAGTTCTTC
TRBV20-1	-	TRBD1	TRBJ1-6	CSAGRQGVDSPLHF	TGCAGTGCTGGTCGACAGGGAGTGGATTCACCCCTCCACTTT
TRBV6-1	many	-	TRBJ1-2	CASREGGAYGYTF	TGTGCCAGCAGAGAGGGGGGGGCGTATGGCTACACCTTC
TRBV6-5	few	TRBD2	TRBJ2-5	CASSYLAGVLPFGETQYF	TGTGCCAGCAGTTACCTAGCGGGAGTCCTCCCTTTCGGGGAGACCCAGTACTTC
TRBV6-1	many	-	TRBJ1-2	CASRTQGFYGYTF	TGTGCCAGCAGGACACAGGGCTTCTATGGCTACACCTTC
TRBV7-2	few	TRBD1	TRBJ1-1	CASSSRQGPRVGAFF	TGTGCCAGCAGCTCCCGACAGGGGCCACGGGTGGGGGCTTTCTTT
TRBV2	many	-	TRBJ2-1	CASSGLAGPYNEQFF	TGTGCCAGCAGTGGGTTGGCAGGGCCCTACAATGAGCAGTTCTTC
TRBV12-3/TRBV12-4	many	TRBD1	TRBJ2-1	CASSWADRGGDEQFF	TGTGCCAGCAGCTGGGCCGACAGGGGCGGGGATGAGCAGTTCTTC